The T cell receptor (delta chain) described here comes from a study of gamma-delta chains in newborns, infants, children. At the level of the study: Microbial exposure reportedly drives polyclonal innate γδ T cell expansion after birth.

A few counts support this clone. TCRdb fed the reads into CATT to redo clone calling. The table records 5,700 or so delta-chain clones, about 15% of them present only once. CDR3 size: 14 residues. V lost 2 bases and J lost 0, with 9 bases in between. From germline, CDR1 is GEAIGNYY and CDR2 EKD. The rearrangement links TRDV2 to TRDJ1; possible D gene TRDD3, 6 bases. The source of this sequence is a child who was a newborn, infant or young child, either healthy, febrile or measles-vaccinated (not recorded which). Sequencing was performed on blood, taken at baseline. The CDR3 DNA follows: TGTGCCTGTGACATCTGGGGATACACCGATAAACTCATCTTT. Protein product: CACDIWGYTDKLIF.